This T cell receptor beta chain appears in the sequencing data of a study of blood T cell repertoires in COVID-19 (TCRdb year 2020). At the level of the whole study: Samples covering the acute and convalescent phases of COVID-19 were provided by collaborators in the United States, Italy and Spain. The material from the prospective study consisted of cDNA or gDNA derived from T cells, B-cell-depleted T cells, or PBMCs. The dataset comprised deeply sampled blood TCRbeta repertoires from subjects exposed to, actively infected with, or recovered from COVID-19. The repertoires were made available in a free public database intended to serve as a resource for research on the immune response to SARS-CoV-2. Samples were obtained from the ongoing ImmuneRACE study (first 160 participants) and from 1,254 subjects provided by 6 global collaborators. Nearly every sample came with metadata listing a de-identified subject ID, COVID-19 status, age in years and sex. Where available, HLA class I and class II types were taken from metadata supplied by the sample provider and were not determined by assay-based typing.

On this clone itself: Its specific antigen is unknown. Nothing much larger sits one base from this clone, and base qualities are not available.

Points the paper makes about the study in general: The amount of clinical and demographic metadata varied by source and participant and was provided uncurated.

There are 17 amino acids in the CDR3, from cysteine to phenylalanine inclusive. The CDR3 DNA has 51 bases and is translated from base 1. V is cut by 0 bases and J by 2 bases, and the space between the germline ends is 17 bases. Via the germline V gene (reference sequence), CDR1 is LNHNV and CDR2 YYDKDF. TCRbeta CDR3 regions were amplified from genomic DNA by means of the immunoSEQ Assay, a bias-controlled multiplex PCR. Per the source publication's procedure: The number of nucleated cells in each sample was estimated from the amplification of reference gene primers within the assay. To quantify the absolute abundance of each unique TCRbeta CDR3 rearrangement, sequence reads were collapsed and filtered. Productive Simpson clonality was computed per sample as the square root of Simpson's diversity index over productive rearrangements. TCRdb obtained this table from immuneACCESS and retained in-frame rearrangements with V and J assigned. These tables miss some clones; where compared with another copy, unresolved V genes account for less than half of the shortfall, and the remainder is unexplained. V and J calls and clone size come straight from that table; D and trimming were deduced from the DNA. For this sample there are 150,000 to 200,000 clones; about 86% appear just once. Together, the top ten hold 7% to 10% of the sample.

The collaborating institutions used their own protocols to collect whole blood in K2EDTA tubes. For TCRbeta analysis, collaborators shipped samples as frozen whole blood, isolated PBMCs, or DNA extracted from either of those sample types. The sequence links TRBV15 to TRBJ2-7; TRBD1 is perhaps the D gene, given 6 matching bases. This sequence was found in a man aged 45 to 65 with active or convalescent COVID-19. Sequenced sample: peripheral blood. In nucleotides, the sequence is TGTGCCACCAGCAGAGATTTCGAGGGCAGGACAGCCTACGAGCAGTACTTC. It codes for CATSRDFEGRTAYEQYF.